A selection of T cell receptor beta chains follows, all from one sample in a study of CD8+ T cells in alopecia areata. The data were produced by immunoSEQ multiplex PCR, yet TCRdb's version contains in-frame clones alone and is incomplete. Of 150,000 to 200,000 clones in the sample, 45% to 60% were seen once. The specimen was CD4+ T cells sorted from blood. The receptors were gathered from a human donor in good health. Both conserved end residues are part of each CDR3. Fields, in order: clone size, D gene, J gene, V gene, CDR3 DNA, CDR3 protein. A D gene is named only where the DNA matches it firmly. The size entry is marked missing in some rows and otherwise reads once, few, many or a size class.

few	TRBD1	TRBJ2-1	TRBV29-1	TGCAGCGTTGAGAGGGACAGGGCCTACAATGAGCAGTTCTTC	CSVERDRAYNEQFF
.	.	TRBJ1-5	TRBV4-1	TGCGCCAGCAGCCAAATCGCGGGGCAGCCCCAGCATTTT	CASSQIAGQPQHF
many	.	TRBJ1-2	TRBV10-2	TGCGCCAGCAGTGAGTTGGCAAGCTACACCTTC	CASSELASYTF
.	.	TRBJ2-1	TRBV23-1	TGCGCCAGCAGTCTCCCTGTCTACAATGAGCAGTTCTTC	CASSLPVYNEQFF
.	.	TRBJ1-2	TRBV19	TGTGCCAGTTCCGGCCGTGCGGGCTACACCTTC	CASSGRAGYTF
few	.	TRBJ2-3	TRBV14	TGTGCCAGCAGCCAAGATTTAGGGGATACGCAGTATTTT	CASSQDLGDTQYF
few	.	TRBJ2-1	TRBV19	TGTGCCAGTAGTATTGGGACATACGAGCAGTTCTTC	CASSIGTYEQFF
.	.	TRBJ2-5	TRBV29-1	TGCACGGGCAGGGTGGGGGAGACCCAGTACTTC	CTGRVGETQYF
.	TRBD2	TRBJ2-1	TRBV29-1	TGCAGCGTTCGACTAGCGGGAGGCCACAATGAGCAGTTCTTC	CSVRLAGGHNEQFF
.	.	TRBJ2-6	TRBV25-1	TGTGCCAGCAGGCGGGCTGGGGCCAACGTCCTGACTTTC	CASRRAGANVLTF
once	TRBD2	TRBJ2-7	TRBV4-1	TGCGCCAGCAGCCAAGGGGCTAGAGAAAGGGCTAGCGGGAGAGAGCAGTACTTC	CASSQGARERASGREQYF
.	TRBD1	TRBJ1-2	TRBV5-1	TGCGCCAGCAGCTTGAGTGGGACAGCGAACTATGGCTACACCTTC	CASSLSGTANYGYTF
few	TRBD2	TRBJ2-1	TRBV29-1	TGCAGCGACGTGACTAGCGGGGACACCAATGAGCAGTTCTTC	CSDVTSGDTNEQFF
.	.	TRBJ2-5	TRBV2	TGTGCCACAAGGGGGGAACTGGTAGAGACCCAGTACTTC	CATRGELVETQYF
.	TRBD2	TRBJ2-1	TRBV29-1	TGCAGCGTTGGCCTAGCGGGAGGTCGGAAGCAGTTCTTC	CSVGLAGGRKQFF